This TCR beta chain comes out of a study of cytomegalovirus exposure and HLA in healthy donors. Whole-study results and caveats: As was reported, the HLA-A and HLA-B alleles of most subjects were accurately predicted from TCR beta sequences.

Primers included in the PCR were 60 Vbeta and 13 Jbeta primers. Assay used: immunoSEQ multiplex PCR; TCRdb lists only in-frame clones, some missing. The sample has more than 150,000 clones, roughly 87% seen once. As concerns this clone: Its target is unknown.

This CDR3 has 12 residues. Germline values: CDR1 GTSNPN, CDR2 SVGIG (reference sequence). V was pared by 5 bases and J by 7 bases, with 3 bases of the junction left unmatched. The chain recombines TRBV30 with TRBJ2-2, with TRBD1 matching 8 bases. The receptor was isolated from a girl in the first two years of life in good health and CMV-seronegative. The specimen was PBMCs. The CDR3 sequence is CAWGQGGGELFF. CDR3 bases: TGTGCCTGGGGACAGGGCGGCGGGGAGCTGTTTTTT. The full variable domain, rest sourced from reference TRBV30 and TRBJ2-2, is SQTIHQWPATLVQPVGSPLSLECTVEGTSNPNLYWYRQAAGRGLQLLFYSVGIGQISSEVPQNLSASRPQDRQFILSSKKLLLSDSGFYLCAWGQGGGELFFGEGSRLTVL.